This T cell receptor beta chain originates from a study of metastatic and nonmetastatic thyroid tumors. TCRdb reanalyzed the PCR reads with MiXCR. The sample shows about 21,000 clones, approximately 31% of them seen only once. This clone was counted many times. V was clipped by 7 bases and J by 12 bases, with 18 bases between them. The CDR3 consists of 13 residues. CDR1 and CDR2 from the germline V gene are LNHDA and SQIVND (reference sequence). All patients were untreated before thyroid surgery. Sample: blood. This TCR was sampled from a female donor with papillary thyroid cancer or a benign thyroid nodule (not recorded which). Some clones in this sample may be carry-over from other donors' samples. V usage is TRBV19 and J usage is TRBJ1-4; D call uncertain. CDR3 bases: TGTGCCAGTAACTTCGCGGTCCGCGAGGAACTGTTTTTT. The encoded protein is CASNFAVREELFF.